The clone carrying this TCR beta chain has a count of ten or more. Its antigen remains unknown. Regarding time point: sample taken at primary tumor resection. The authors sequenced whole RNA from tumor, nontumor lung or frozen PBMC without sorting. Germline V CDR1 and CDR2: DFQATT, SNEGSKA (reference sequence). The CDR3 consists of 14 residues. The J segment lost 4 bases and the V segment lost 1 base, leaving 4 bases of the junction unmatched. These data belong to a study of spatial heterogeneity in lung cancer. Study information: The mean occurrence of each unique TCR and UMI combination in raw reads exceeded 8.5.

Unique molecular identifiers tagged every individual TCR cDNA molecule. TCRdb independently ran MiXCR on the 5' RACE reads; one entry per CDR3 protein. The sample contains about 100,000 distinct CDR3 sequences, under 4.5% of which appear only once. General study findings and limits: The study found that expanded intratumoral alpha and beta TCR counts tracked tumor mutation counts.

The sample consisted of lung tumor tissue, taken at surgery. The genes are TRBV20-1 and TRBJ1-5, with 7 bases identical to TRBD1. The TCR comes from a male donor with early-stage non-small cell lung cancer. CDR3 sequence: CSARVGTENQPQHF. The CDR3 bases are TGCAGTGCTAGAGTCGGGACAGAAAATCAGCCCCAGCATTTT.